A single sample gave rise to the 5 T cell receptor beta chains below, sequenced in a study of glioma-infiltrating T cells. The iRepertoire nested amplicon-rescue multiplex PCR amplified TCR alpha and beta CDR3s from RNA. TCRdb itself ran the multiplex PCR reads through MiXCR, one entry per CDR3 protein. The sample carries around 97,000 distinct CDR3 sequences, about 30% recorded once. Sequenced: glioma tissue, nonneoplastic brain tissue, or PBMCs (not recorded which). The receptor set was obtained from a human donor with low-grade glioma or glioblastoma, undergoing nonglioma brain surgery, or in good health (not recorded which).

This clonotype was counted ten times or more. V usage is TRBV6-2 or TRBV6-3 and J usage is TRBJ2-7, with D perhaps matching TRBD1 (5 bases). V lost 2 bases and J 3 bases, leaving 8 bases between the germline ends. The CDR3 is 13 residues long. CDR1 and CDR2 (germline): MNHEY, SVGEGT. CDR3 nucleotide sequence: TGTGCCAGCAGTTACGACAGCTTCTACGAGCAGTACTTC. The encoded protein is CASSYDSFYEQYF.

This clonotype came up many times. CDR3 bases: TGTGCCAGCACATTTTGGTGGCCCTCTATAGCCCACGAGCAGTACTTC. It codes for CASTFWWPSIAHEQYF. The chain has TRBV27 and TRBJ2-7; unclear D gene. Germline CDR1 MNHEY, CDR2 SMNVEV (reference sequence). This CDR3 contains 16 residues. V shed 7 bases and J shed 5 bases, with 24 bases lying between them.

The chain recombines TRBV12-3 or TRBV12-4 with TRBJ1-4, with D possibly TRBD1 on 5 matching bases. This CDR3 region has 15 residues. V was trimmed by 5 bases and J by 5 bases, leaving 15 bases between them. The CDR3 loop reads CASSRTGTENEKLFF. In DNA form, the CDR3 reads TGTGCCAGCAGTCGCACCGGGACGGAGAATGAAAAACTGTTTTTT.

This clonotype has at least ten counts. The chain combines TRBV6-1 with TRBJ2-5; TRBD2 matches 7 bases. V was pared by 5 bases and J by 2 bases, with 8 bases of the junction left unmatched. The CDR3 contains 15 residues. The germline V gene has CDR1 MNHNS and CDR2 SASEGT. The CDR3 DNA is TGTGCCAGCAGTCCCGACGGGGGGAAACAAGAGACCCAGTACTTC. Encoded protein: CASSPDGGKQETQYF.

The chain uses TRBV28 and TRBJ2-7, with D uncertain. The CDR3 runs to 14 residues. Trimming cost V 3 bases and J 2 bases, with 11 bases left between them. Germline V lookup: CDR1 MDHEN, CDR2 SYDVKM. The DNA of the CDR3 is TGTGCCAGCAGTTTCAGCCTCCCCCCCTACGAGCAGTACTTC. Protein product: CASSFSLPPYEQYF.